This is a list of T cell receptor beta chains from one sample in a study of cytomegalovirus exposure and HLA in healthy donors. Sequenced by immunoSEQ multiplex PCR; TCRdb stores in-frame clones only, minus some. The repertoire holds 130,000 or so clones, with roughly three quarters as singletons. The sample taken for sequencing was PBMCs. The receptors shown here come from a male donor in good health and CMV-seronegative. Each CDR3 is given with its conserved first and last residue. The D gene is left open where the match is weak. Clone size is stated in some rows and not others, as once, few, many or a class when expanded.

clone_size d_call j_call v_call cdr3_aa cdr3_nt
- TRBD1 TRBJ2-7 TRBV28 CASSFWGQGSYEQYF TGTGCCAGCAGTTTTTGGGGACAGGGTTCCTACGAGCAGTACTTC
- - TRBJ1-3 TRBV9 CASSGEQGSGNTIYF TGTGCCAGCAGCGGGGAACAGGGCTCTGGAAACACCATATATTTT
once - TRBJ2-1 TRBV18 CASSPRSTGFNEQFF TGTGCCAGCTCACCACGTTCTACCGGGTTCAATGAGCAGTTCTTC
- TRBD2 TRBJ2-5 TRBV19 CASSFRTSGGETQYF TGTGCCAGTAGTTTCCGGACTAGCGGGGGGGAGACCCAGTACTTC
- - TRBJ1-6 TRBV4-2 CASTPRSRDTGSPLHF TGTGCCAGCACCCCCCGTTCCAGGGATACCGGATCACCCCTCCACTTT
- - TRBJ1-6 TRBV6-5 CASSYSEGLNSPLHF TGTGCCAGCAGTTACTCGGAGGGGCTGAATTCACCCCTCCACTTT
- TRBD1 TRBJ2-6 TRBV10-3 CAISGTGDLSGANVLTF TGTGCCATCAGTGGGACAGGGGACCTCTCTGGGGCCAACGTCCTGACTTTC
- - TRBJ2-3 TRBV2 CASSEAGRGNADTQYF TGTGCCAGCAGTGAAGCGGGAAGGGGGAACGCAGATACGCAGTATTTT
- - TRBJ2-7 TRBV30 CAWSFLGGASYEQYF TGTGCCTGGAGTTTCCTAGGGGGGGCCTCCTACGAGCAGTACTTC
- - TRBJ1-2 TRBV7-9 CAIPRGKGGYTF TGTGCCATCCCTCGGGGGAAAGGTGGCTACACCTTC
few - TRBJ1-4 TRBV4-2 CASSQVGEGANEKLFF TGTGCCAGCAGCCAAGTAGGGGAAGGGGCTAATGAAAAACTGTTTTTT
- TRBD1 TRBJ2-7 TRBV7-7 CASSPDRAAEQYF TGTGCTAGCAGCCCCGACAGGGCCGCCGAGCAGTACTTC
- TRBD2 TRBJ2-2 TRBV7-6 CASSLGLAGVTNGELFF TGTGCCAGCAGCTTAGGACTAGCGGGGGTAACTAACGGGGAGCTGTTTTTT
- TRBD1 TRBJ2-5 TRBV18 CASSLRTGRETQYF TGTGCCAGCTCCCTTAGGACAGGGCGAGAGACCCAGTACTTC
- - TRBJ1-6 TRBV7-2 CASSLDLREDSPLHF TGTGCCAGCAGCTTAGATCTAAGGGAGGATTCACCCCTCCACTTT
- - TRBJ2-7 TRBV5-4 CASSFGRGGYEQYF TGTGCCAGCAGCTTCGGGCGGGGCGGCTACGAGCAGTACTTC
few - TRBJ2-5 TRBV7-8 CASSLSGSGEETQYF TGTGCCAGCAGCTTATCCGGCAGCGGTGAAGAGACCCAGTACTTC